Listed here are 20 T cell receptor beta chains from one sample, sequenced in a study of blood T cell repertoires in COVID-19. Measured with immunoSEQ multiplex PCR; TCRdb has only the in-frame clones, and not every one. In the table there are under 150,000 clones, 70% to 90% of which are singletons. Sample: peripheral blood. These receptors were obtained from a human donor in a cohort sampled during active COVID-19.

This rearrangement joins TRBV2 to TRBJ2-3, with D perhaps matching TRBD1 (6 bases). This CDR3 has 18 amino acids. The germline CDR1 and CDR2 sequences are SNHLY and FYNNEI. V was clipped by 3 bases and J by 1 base, with 20 bases between them. CDR3 DNA: TGTGCCAGCAGTGATCAAGGGGGTACAATTCATCGCACAGATACGCAGTATTTT. Translation gives CASSDQGGTIHRTDTQYF.

This clone was counted a single time. The V gene is TRBV4-2, the J gene TRBJ2-7; 8 bases align to TRBD2. V lost 4 bases, J lost 3 bases, and 14 bases stayed unmatched. CDR1 is LGHNA, CDR2 YNFKEQ, per germline. The CDR3 is 17 amino acids. CDR3 sequence reads: CASSPQLTERELYEQYF. CDR3 DNA: TGTGCCAGCAGCCCTCAATTAACGGAGCGGGAGCTCTACGAGCAGTACTTC.

The chain employs TRBV3-1 (or the pseudogene TRBV3-2) and TRBJ1-2, with 9 bases aligning to TRBD1. The CDR3 has 16 amino acids. CDR1 is LGHDT and CDR2 is YNNKEL in the germline V gene (reference sequence). Trimming took 2 bases from V and 0 from J; bases not matched to a gene: 4. The CDR3 region has the DNA TGTGCCAGCAGCCAATCGGACAGGGGAACTAACTATGGCTACACCTTC. Its protein is CASSQSDRGTNYGYTF.

The CDR3 DNA reads as TGTGCCAGCAGTTTAATGGGGAGCGAGACCCAGTACTTC. Its translation: CASSLMGSETQYF. The chain recombines TRBV27 with TRBJ2-5; D may be TRBD2 (5 bases). Looked up from germline, CDR1 is MNHEY and CDR2 is SMNVEV (reference sequence). The CDR3 is made up of 13 amino acids. Deletions cut 2 bases from V and 5 bases from J, with 9 bases between.

CDR3 in amino acids: CASSYSIRDEKLFF. The CDR3 DNA reads as TGTGCCAGCAGTTACTCGATCAGGGATGAAAAACTGTTTTTT. The rearrangement joins TRBV6-5 to TRBJ1-4, with D possibly being TRBD1 (5 bases). The CDR3 consists of 14 residues. The germline CDR1 and CDR2 sequences are MNHEY and SVGAGI. Trimming cost V 0 bases and J 6 bases, with 8 bases left between them.

This chain uses TRBV19 with TRBJ2-5, with a weak D call TRBD2 (5 bases). The CDR3 contains 16 residues. V shed 5 bases and J shed 2 bases, with 18 bases lying between them. Germline CDR1 reads LNHDA; CDR2 reads SQIVND (reference sequence). CDR3 loop: CASSLSGSSRQETQYF. DNA for the CDR3: TGTGCCAGTAGTCTCTCTGGGAGTAGCAGGCAAGAGACCCAGTACTTC.

This chain uses TRBV7-9 with TRBJ2-1, with D perhaps TRBD1 (6 bases). V lost 7 bases and J 5 bases, leaving 12 bases between the germline ends. The CDR3 has 13 residues. Germline CDR1 reads SEHNR; CDR2 reads FQNEAQ (reference sequence). The CDR3, as DNA: TGTGCCAGCAAACGGGACACCAACAATGAGCAGTTCTTC. This translates into CASKRDTNNEQFF.

The V gene is TRBV5-1, the J gene TRBJ1-3; the D is unclear. V was clipped by 4 bases and J by 4 bases, with 12 bases between them. Germline V gene data show CDR1 as SGHRS and CDR2 as YFSETQ. The CDR3 runs 14 residues. CDR3 nucleotides: TGCGCCAGCAGCACGGGCACGGGGGGAAACACCATATATTTT. Amino acids: CASSTGTGGNTIYF.

The genes are TRBV4-1 and TRBJ2-1; D call uncertain. V dropped 6 bases and J dropped 0 bases, with 15 bases sitting between them. The CDR3 consists of 16 residues. Germline CDR1 MGHRA, CDR2 YSYEKL. CDR3 amino acids: CASRPNSRSSYNEQFF. The CDR3 bases are TGCGCCAGCAGACCTAATTCTAGGTCCTCCTACAATGAGCAGTTCTTC.

This CDR3 is CASSPGTSGRGEQYF. The CDR3 nucleotides read TGTGCCAGCAGCCCCGGGACTAGCGGGAGGGGAGAGCAGTACTTC. V gene TRBV6-5 combines with J gene TRBJ2-5; 16 nucleotides line up with TRBD2. Germline CDR1 is MNHEY and CDR2 is SVGAGI. This CDR3 contains 15 residues. V was pared by 6 bases and J by 11 bases, with 9 bases of the junction left unmatched.

This sequence joins TRBV3-1 (or the pseudogene TRBV3-2) and TRBJ1-2; 10 positions agree with TRBD1. Germline assignment: CDR1 LGHDT and CDR2 YNNKEL (reference sequence). This CDR3 is 19 amino acids long. With 2 bases clipped from V and 4 bases from J, the junction kept 16 bases outside the gene matches. This chain's CDR3 is CASSQPSLPDRGLSYGYTF. The DNA of the CDR3 is TGTGCCAGCAGCCAACCAAGCCTCCCAGACAGGGGGCTTTCCTATGGCTACACCTTC.

CDR3 sequence: CALKLTGSNSPLHF. In nucleotides, the CDR3 is TGTGCCTTAAAACTGACAGGGTCGAATTCACCCCTCCACTTT. The chain recombines TRBV30 with TRBJ1-6; 7 positions agree with TRBD1. The CDR3 consists of 14 residues. Germline V gene data show CDR1 as GTSNPN and CDR2 as SVGIG (reference sequence). J lost 7 bases, V lost 7 bases, and 10 bases had no gene match.

CDR3 region: CASSIQGARGYTF. In DNA, the CDR3 is TGTGCCAGCAGTATACAGGGGGCGCGGGGCTACACCTTC. The chain recombines TRBV6-5 with TRBJ1-2; 9 nucleotides line up with TRBD1. The CDR3 has 13 residues. The V and J ends lost 5 bases and 8 bases, in that order; junction bases with no gene match: 6. Germline V CDR1 and CDR2: MNHEY, SVGAGI.

The chain has TRBV4-2 and TRBJ1-2; the match to TRBD1 covers 8 bases. V gave up 5 bases and J gave up 8 bases; unmatched junction bases: 13. This CDR3 region has 15 residues. CDR1 LGHNA and CDR2 YNFKEQ come from the germline V gene. The CDR3 reads CASSTNSGQAGGYTF. CDR3 DNA: TGTGCCAGCAGCACAAACTCGGGACAGGCGGGAGGCTACACCTTC.

This rearrangement joins TRBV30 to TRBJ2-7; 10 nucleotides align to TRBD1. The CDR3 covers 14 residues. CDR1 and CDR2 (germline): GTSNPN, SVGIG (reference sequence). Losses at the gene ends were 2 bases for V and 2 bases for J; bases not matched to a gene: 3. For the CDR3, the DNA is TGTGCCTGGAGTTGGGGGACAGGGGCCTACGAGCAGTACTTC. The encoded protein is CAWSWGTGAYEQYF.

This rearrangement joins TRBV4-1 to TRBJ2-7; no firm D call. The CDR3 has 15 amino acids. V was trimmed by 1 base and J by 0 bases, leaving 10 bases between them. From germline, CDR1 is MGHRA and CDR2 YSYEKL. The CDR3 protein is CASSQVGQSSYEQYF. Here the CDR3 DNA reads TGCGCCAGCAGCCAAGTTGGGCAGAGCTCCTACGAGCAGTACTTC.

This clone was counted a single time. This sequence joins TRBV7-9 and TRBJ2-1; 10 nucleotides agree with TRBD2. Germline values: CDR1 SEHNR, CDR2 FQNEAQ (reference sequence). Losses at the gene ends were 5 bases for V and 9 bases for J; bases not matched to a gene: 7. This CDR3 spans 14 amino acids. CDR3 sequence reads: CASSEIAGGFEQFF. Written as DNA, the CDR3 is TGTGCCAGCAGCGAGATAGCGGGAGGATTTGAGCAGTTCTTC.

This clone was counted a single time. This sequence joins TRBV18 and TRBJ2-3, with a possible D match to TRBD1 (7 bases). Between the trimmed V and J ends, which lost 1 base and 4 bases, there was a span of 15 bases. Germline V gene sequence: CDR1 KGHSH, CDR2 LQKENI. The length of the CDR3 is 16 residues. CDR3 nucleotides: TGTGCCAGCTCACCACAGGCCAGGGGGGTCGCAGATACGCAGTATTTT. Its translation is CASSPQARGVADTQYF. The full variable domain, its missing parts supplied by reference TRBV18 and TRBJ2-3, is NAGVMQNPRHLVRRRGQEARLRCSPMKGHSHVYWYRQLPEEGLKFMVYLQKENIIDESGMPKERFSAEFPKEGPSILRIQQVVRGDSAAYFCASSPQARGVADTQYFGPGTRLTVL.

The chain joins TRBV19 to TRBJ2-7; D is unclear. Germline assignment: CDR1 LNHDA and CDR2 SQIVND (reference sequence). The CDR3 has 11 residues. Between the trimmed V and J ends, which lost 4 bases and 2 bases, there was a span of 3 bases. CDR3: CASSTTYEQYF. CDR3 nucleotides: TGTGCCAGTAGTACAACCTACGAGCAGTACTTC.

The chain uses TRBV5-1 and TRBJ2-7; 8 nucleotides line up with TRBD1. J gave up 5 bases and V 4 bases, and 5 bases lay outside the gene matches. CDR1 and CDR2 (germline): SGHRS, YFSETQ. The CDR3 totals 13 residues. CDR3 amino acids: CASSPTGVNEQYF. The CDR3 bases are TGCGCCAGCAGCCCGACAGGGGTCAACGAGCAGTACTTC.